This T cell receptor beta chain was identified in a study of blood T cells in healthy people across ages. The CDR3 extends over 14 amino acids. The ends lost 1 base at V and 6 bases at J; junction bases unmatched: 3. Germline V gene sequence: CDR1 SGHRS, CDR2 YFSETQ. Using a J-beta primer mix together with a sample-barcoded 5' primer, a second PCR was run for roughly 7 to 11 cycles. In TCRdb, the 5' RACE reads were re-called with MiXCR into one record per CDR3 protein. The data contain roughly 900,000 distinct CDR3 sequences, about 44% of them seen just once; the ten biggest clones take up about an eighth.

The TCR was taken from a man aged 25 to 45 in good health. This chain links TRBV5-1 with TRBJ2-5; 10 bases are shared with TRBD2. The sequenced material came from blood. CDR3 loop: CASSLTSGVKTQYF. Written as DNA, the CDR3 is TGCGCCAGCAGCTTGACTAGCGGGGTAAAGACCCAGTACTTC.